Presented here are 9 T cell receptor beta chains from one specimen sequenced in a study of blood T cell repertoires in COVID-19. The method was immunoSEQ multiplex PCR; TCRdb's version includes in-frame clones alone and lacks a portion of them. The sample comprises under 150,000 clones, 81% of which are singletons, and roughly 9.1% rests with the top ten. Sequenced sample: peripheral blood. The receptor source for this set is a woman between 55 and 75 years old with active or convalescent COVID-19.

The chain employs TRBV3-1 (or the pseudogene TRBV3-2) and TRBJ2-6, with a possible D match to TRBD2 (6 bases). The CDR3 extends over 19 amino acids. V gave up 0 bases and J gave up 0 bases, with 15 bases separating them. CDR1 LGHDT and CDR2 YNNKEL come from the germline V gene (reference sequence). In DNA form, the CDR3 reads TGTGCCAGCAGCCAAGACCCAGGGCGGGGTTCCTCTGGGGCCAACGTCCTGACTTTC. It is translated as CASSQDPGRGSSGANVLTF.

V and J are TRBV18 and TRBJ1-2; 8 bases match TRBD1. Germline V gene sequence: CDR1 KGHSH, CDR2 LQKENI. This CDR3 comprises 13 residues. The V segment lost 6 bases and the J segment 8 bases; nucleotides outside the gene matches: 8. CDR3 nucleotides: TGTGCCAGCTCGCTGGACAGGGTTTGGGGCTACACCTTC. It specifies CASSLDRVWGYTF.

V is TRBV3-1 (or the pseudogene TRBV3-2) and J is TRBJ2-7; 8 bases map to TRBD1. Germline assignment: CDR1 LGHDT and CDR2 YNNKEL (reference sequence). The trim removed 1 base at V and 1 base at J, leaving 9 bases unmatched. The CDR3 contains 17 residues. DNA for the CDR3: TGTGCCAGCAGCCAAGGCCCTCGGGACAGGTCATCCTACGAGCAGTACTTC. It codes for CASSQGPRDRSSYEQYF.

The sample holds a few counts of this clone. CDR3 sequence: CASSYADRYTEAFF. In DNA form, the CDR3 reads TGTGCCAGCAGTTACGCGGACAGGTACACTGAAGCTTTCTTT. The J gene is TRBJ1-1, the V gene TRBV3-1 (or the pseudogene TRBV3-2), with TRBD1 identical over 7 bases. The CDR3 has 14 residues. The germline gives CDR1 LGHDT, CDR2 YNNKEL (reference sequence). J was trimmed by 3 bases and V by 6 bases; bases with no gene match: 7.

In the case of this clone: Since no conserved phenylalanine or tryptophan closes the CDR3, a read error is the likely cause. Because the CDR3's place on the DNA is in doubt, the DNA is left out and the CDR3 is given as listed by TCRdb. The chain carries TRBV10-3 and TRBJ2-7; TRBD2 is the table's D call, not checked against the DNA. The CDR3 length is 12 residues, termini included. CDR1 is ENHRY and CDR2 is SYGVKD in the germline V gene. CDR3: CAISESGRGNEI.

The V and J genes are TRBV4-1 and TRBJ2-7; D gene unclear. Trimming removed 4 bases at V and 1 base at J, with 8 bases between. In germline, CDR1 is MGHRA, CDR2 YSYEKL. The CDR3 has 13 residues. CDR3 sequence reads: CASSRTVSYEQYF. As DNA, the CDR3 is TGCGCCAGCAGCCGAACTGTATCCTACGAGCAGTACTTC.

The genes are TRBV6-6 and TRBJ1-2, with a possible D match to TRBD1 (5 bases). This CDR3 has 12 residues. The V and J ends lost 7 bases and 3 bases respectively, with 9 bases between them. CDR1 is MNHNY, CDR2 SVGAGI, per germline (reference sequence). The CDR3 spells CASKEGYYGYTF. The DNA of the CDR3 is TGTGCCAGCAAGGAGGGGTACTATGGCTACACCTTC.

The J gene is TRBJ2-7, the V gene TRBV27; TRBD2 agrees at 7 bases. The V segment lost 5 bases and the J segment 1 base; nucleotides outside the gene matches: 8. CDR3 length equals 15 residues. Looked up from germline, CDR1 is MNHEY and CDR2 is SMNVEV (reference sequence). The CDR3 coding sequence is TGTGCCAGCAGTCCCCGATCTAGCGGATCCTACGAGCAGTACTTC. Translating it yields CASSPRSSGSYEQYF.

This chain connects TRBV7-3 to TRBJ1-1, with 8 bases that match TRBD1. This CDR3 has 14 residues. Germline-derived CDR1 and CDR2 are SGHTA and FQGTGA. V gave up 3 bases and J gave up 4 bases; unmatched junction bases: 4. The CDR3: CASSLDRAFTEAFF. CDR3 bases: TGTGCCAGCAGCTTGGACAGGGCCTTCACTGAAGCTTTCTTT.